This T cell receptor (beta chain) was sequenced during a study of CD4 T cells in relation to SARS-CoV-2 and coronaviruses. Study information: ViraFEST: approximately eleven-day antigen culture of PBMCs, then TCR beta CDR3 sequencing. Study conclusions and caveats: SARS-CoV-2-driven expansion was significantly weaker in crossreactive than monoreactive clones.

CD4+ T cells from unexposed donors were obtained before the COVID-19 pandemic (2011-2018). After about ten days of culture, CD4+ T cells were isolated. Germline lookup yields CDR1 KGHSH and CDR2 LQKENI. The CDR3 runs 16 residues. V lost 1 base and J lost 1, with 13 bases in between. This clone was seen only a few times. Its target is unknown. The method was immunoSEQ multiplex PCR; TCRdb's version includes in-frame clones alone and lacks a portion of them. Among 20,000 or so clones listed, 75% to 85% were seen once. This sequence originates from a human donor in good health. The sequenced material came from CD4+ T cells from PBMCs, cultured in vitro. The J gene is TRBJ2-5, the V gene TRBV18; D is unresolved. The CDR3 here is CASSPLEFGRQETQYF. CDR3 bases: TGTGCCAGCTCACCACTGGAATTTGGCCGCCAAGAGACCCAGTACTTC.